This T cell receptor (beta chain) was identified during a study of cytomegalovirus exposure and HLA in healthy donors. Findings of the study overall: TCR beta sequences numbering under 20,000 were associated with HLA alleles at 0.05 false discovery rate in a later analysis. Productive status was seen about 87% or about 30% of the time for most TCR beta V segments in an earlier analysis.

The PCR was carried out with 60 Vbeta primers and 13 Jbeta primers. The method was immunoSEQ multiplex PCR; TCRdb's version includes in-frame clones alone and lacks a portion of them. The table includes about 170,000 clones, roughly 80% detected once. About this clone: Its antigen is not identified.

The germline V and J ends were trimmed by 6 bases and 7 bases, with 9 bases remaining between them. This CDR3 has 11 residues. Germline lookup yields CDR1 SNHLY and CDR2 FYNNEI. The sequencing input was PBMCs. The TCR sequence derives from a male donor in good health and CMV-seronegative. V is TRBV2 and J is TRBJ1-1, with TRBD1 as a possible D gene (5 bases). The CDR3 sequence: CASSKGYEAFF. Here the CDR3 DNA reads TGTGCCAGCAGCAAGGGGTATGAAGCTTTCTTT.